Below, one T cell receptor (beta chain) is given with its context. Its antigen is not yet known. It has no much larger one-base neighbor in the sample; base qualities were not kept. The cohort comprised under 700 healthy bone marrow donors. At the time of sampling, all cohort members were nominally healthy, though unrecorded immune exposures were likely present. The donor was CMV seropositive and was included in the group of 270 or so seropositive cohort members. A peripheral blood sample was collected from each donor, and TCR beta sequencing was performed on peripheral blood mononuclear cells. Genomic DNA extraction from the blood cell samples was performed with the Qiagen DNeasy Blood Extraction Kit. These data come from a study of cytomegalovirus exposure and HLA in healthy donors (dated by TCRdb to about 2017). At the level of the whole study: In an earlier analysis of 550 to 750 of the donors, roughly 300 Gb of sequence data and approximately 120 million unique TCR beta sequences from 150 million to 200 million T cells were reported. An early release covering around 630 HLA-typed donors comprised about 320 gigabases of sequencing data and tens of millions of unique TCR sequences. The genetic ancestry cluster associated with self-reported Caucasian donors included 65% to 90% of the roughly 400 genotyped donors. The study aimed to test whether signatures of past pathogen exposure could be identified by cataloging public T cell receptors. The T cell repertoires of 666 subjects were profiled by immunosequencing and related to cytomegalovirus serostatus. In addition to the first cohort of about 650 subjects, a separate validation cohort of 120 different subjects was used. To predict cytomegalovirus infection status, the study brought together high-throughput TCR immunosequencing, statistical association of individual TCRs with disease status, and machine learning. In a later analysis, previously published TCR beta repertoires from 666 donors were re-analyzed and high-resolution HLA genotyping was added so that TCR occurrence patterns could be studied. In the later analysis, no new phenotypic data were used to find candidate immune exposures; instead, reliance was placed on TCR beta sequences and their occurrence across donors. To decide whether each TCR beta V gene segment behaved as functional or pseudogenic, an earlier analysis of nearly 600 of the donors relied on high-throughput TCR beta sequencing. Donor age, sex, ethnicity and CMV serostatus were collected together with the repertoire data. In a later genetic analysis, genome-wide SNP genotypes for about three fifths of the roughly 670 donors were used, and that subset was treated as a discovery cohort. All discovery cohort repertoires had been generated on a single sequencing platform. HLA typing included class I and class II loci at four-digit resolution. Typing coverage varied by locus: roughly 620-640 donors for A, B, C, DRB1 and DQB1; roughly 510 for DQA1; 606 for DPA1; more than 450 for DPB1. Roughly five DR-DQ haplotypes were treated as single units for association and clustering because of strong linkage in the cohort. Across about 370 genotyped donors of the cohort, an average of roughly 250,000 unique TCR beta nucleotide sequences per donor were sequenced, and around 20% of those sequences were non-productive.

Summary of the overall study and its limitations: A further reported finding was that TCR beta sequences accurately predicted the HLA-A and HLA-B alleles for most subjects in the first cohort. A later analysis found that HLA-associated TCR beta chains were more clonally expanded and had lower generation probabilities than equally common non-associated chains. A cluster of highly shared sequence variants was judged likely to represent a technical artifact of the sequencing pipeline. V-gene and J-gene trimming of TCR beta chains was associated with a missense DCLRE1C variant in a later genetic analysis, and the association was replicated in an independent cohort. Only TCR beta chains were sequenced in this cohort, and the absence of alpha or paired-chain data limited detectable features. The classifier was reported to diagnose cytomegalovirus status with high specificity and sensitivity in both the original cohort and the validation cohort. In an earlier analysis of about 600 of the donors, most TCR beta V segments appeared in productive rearrangements about 90% or about 30% of the time, broadly matching IMGT annotations. Because some donors lacked HLA typing at each locus, the association tests relied only on the typed subset. Linkage disequilibrium might explain the correlated functional status among segregating V segments, but an unknown experimental factor could not be excluded. Most TCR sequences were observed very rarely across donors, whereas some public TCRs were present in many individuals. According to a later analysis, parvovirus B19, influenza, CMV and Epstein-Barr virus appeared linked to several top co-occurrence clusters. Most CMV-associated TCR beta chains appeared to be HLA-restricted in a later analysis, and the HLA associations seemed to be driven largely by CMV exposure. Because the 87-base-pair reads could not distinguish some IMGT-functional V segments, including TRBV6-2 and TRBV6-3, those segments were excluded. Immune exposure information for the cohort was limited to CMV serostatus. Presence/absence analyses assumed roughly uniform sequencing depth across donors, an assumption that may not hold. Compared with the approximately 670-donor mean, donors in an Asian-associated ancestry cluster had fewer N-insertions in productive TCRs, according to a later genetic analysis. The authors suggested that the approach could potentially be generalized to other disease states and immunological phenotypes. Because counts were too low, 15 to 20 rarely observed V segments, including chromosome 9 orphons, were excluded from the earlier analysis of fewer than 650 of the donors. The study listed 150 to 200 TCR beta chains as associated with cytomegalovirus. A later analysis found that TCR association rates varied across HLA loci, with DRB1 alleles showing the most associated TCRs and HLA-C alleles the fewest. In vitro tests confirmed that a few of the cytomegalovirus-associated TCR beta chains recognize cytomegalovirus antigens. A later analysis associated some 17,000 TCR beta sequences with specific HLA alleles at a false discovery rate of 0.05. When HLA alleles, especially DR and DQ, strongly co-occurred, TCR associations were difficult to assign to individual alleles.

The CDR3 has 15 amino acids, counting the end cysteine and phenylalanine. Solely the CDR3 DNA is kept, with 45 bases framed from the first base. The germline ends are 10 bases apart after V is trimmed by 1 base and J by 0 bases. Via the germline V gene, CDR1 is LGHNA and CDR2 YNFKEQ. The library was built by means of the immunoSEQ multiplex PCR assay. The multiplex PCR relied on a mix of 60 forward primers for TCR Vbeta segments and 13 reverse primers for TCR Jbeta segments. A multiplex PCR assay on genomic DNA amplified the CDR3 region of rearranged TCR beta genes. On the Illumina HiSeq System, the amplified TCR beta libraries were sequenced as 87-base-pair reads. In the source study's methods: Across the 670 or so repertoires, a later analysis counted tens of millions of unique TCR beta chains, 8.5 million to 12 million of which were shared by at least two donors. A nearest-neighbor algorithm error-corrected the raw reads and collapsed the reads into unique sequences, merging closely related sequences to remove PCR and sequencing errors. Alignment of CDR3 sequences to IMGT reference sequences was used to assign V, D and J gene segments. For a sequence to be retained, a match of at least six nucleotides to both a V gene segment and a J gene segment was required. A rearrangement counted as productive if the CDR3 had no stop codons and remained in frame with V and J, and every other rearrangement counted as non-productive. Following IMGT convention, CDR3 was defined as the stretch from the second conserved V-encoded cysteine up to the conserved J-encoded phenylalanine. The earlier analysis of roughly 590 of the donors excluded any sequence lacking an unambiguous match to a single V gene segment. In an earlier analysis of a few hundred of the donors, V segments were called functional above 56.7% productive rearrangements and were called segregating when the between-donor standard deviation exceeded 5%. A statistical classification framework was developed to diagnose cytomegalovirus status using the catalog of TCR beta chain sequences. In a later analysis, V and J genes were assigned by comparing TCR nucleotide sequences against IMGT/GENE-DB human TR gene sequences. A later analysis assigned CDR3 sequences and most-parsimonious VDJ recombination scenarios with the TCRdist pipeline. In a later analysis, every TCR beta chain was defined by the combination of its CDR3 amino acid sequence and its V-gene family, and reads without a unique V-gene family were dropped. A later analysis removed 500 to 650 highly shared, low-generation-probability nucleotide sequences to deal with suspected cross-contamination and a sequencing artifact. A later analysis calculated a clonal expansion index for each public chain from normalized within-repertoire ranks of inferred template counts. In a later analysis, generation probabilities were computed using a VDJ recombination model fitted to out-of-frame rearrangements, and the results were checked against IGoR. In a later analysis, hypergeometric tests were used to score TCR-TCR, TCR-HLA and TCR-CMV co-occurrence, with a repertoire-size bias correction applied to TCR pairs. False discovery rates were estimated in a later analysis by permuting HLA or CMV assignments 20 times. In a later analysis, co-occurring TCRs were grouped using DBSCAN, with TCRdist sequence similarity added in when clustering inside HLA-allele-positive subsets. Co-occurrence clustering excluded repertoires with fewer than 30,000 or more than 120,000 public chains, plus five with anomalous nucleotide sharing. TCRdb limited this immuneACCESS table to in-frame rearrangements with V and J called. A share of clones is missing; checked studies link under half to unresolved V genes, and the rest is unexplained. That table supplies the V and J calls and clone size; D and trimming were determined from the DNA. For this sample there are 80,000 to 100,000 clones; about 79% appear just once. Approximately 3.4% of the sample comes from the top ten.

This TCR derives from a male donor in good health and CMV-seropositive. The chain joins TRBV4-2 to TRBJ2-7; the D segment could be TRBD1, given 5 matching bases. The material sequenced was PBMCs. The CDR3 sequence is CASSQVDDSSYEQYF. The nucleotide sequence reads TGTGCCAGCAGCCAAGTCGACGACAGCTCCTACGAGCAGTACTTC.